This T cell receptor (beta chain) was found in a study of OX40 agonist ivuxolimab in advanced cancers. A note on this clone: The antigen is not known.

Sequenced by immunoSEQ multiplex PCR; TCRdb stores in-frame clones only, minus some. Here the sample spans some 33,000 clones, around 80% being singletons. The CDR3 is made up of 14 amino acids. V was clipped by 0 bases and J by 4 bases, with 10 bases between them. Looked up from germline, CDR1 is SGHNT and CDR2 is YYREEE (reference sequence). The study's findings and limits: Undetermined was the antigen specificity of the expanded peripheral T cells. Some patients without response likewise showed low normalized clonal expansion. Researchers report that CD8+ T cells had, on average, more expanded clones than CD4+.

V is TRBV5-4 and J is TRBJ2-5; possible D gene TRBD1, 5 bases. The sequences come from CD4+ or CD8+ T cells sorted from blood, collected in a trial of the OX40 agonist ivuxolimab. This clonotype was obtained from an adult with an advanced solid tumor such as melanoma, head and neck, liver or kidney cancer. In nucleotides, the CDR3 is TGTGCCAGCAGCTTGGAGTCCCAGGGAGAGACCCAGTACTTC. This gives the protein CASSLESQGETQYF.